The sequence of this TCR beta chain was determined in a study of T-cell reconstitution after alpha-beta-depleted transplantation in children. V lost 1 base, J lost 7 bases, and 11 bases lay in between. The CDR3 length is 14 residues. From germline, CDR1 is MDHEN and CDR2 SYDVKM. This clonotype was seen repeatedly, ten times or more. Antigen: not known. Preparation of the TCRbeta library used unique molecular identifiers. TCRdb reanalysed the PCR reads using MiXCR and keeps one entry per CDR3 protein. The profile shows hundreds of thousands of distinct CDR3 sequences, more than 20% of them singletons. Regarding the study as a whole: There were reportedly several hundred expanded graft clones from which alpha-beta T cells came about two months after transplant.

This TCR was recovered from a female patient aged 2 to 10 who had a stem cell transplant for congenital amegakaryocytic thrombocytopenia, so the T cells may come from the graft donor. This chain joins TRBV28 and TRBJ2-4; no definite D call. This sample comprised PBMCs, mostly from graft donor cells, obtained 360 days after TCRalphabeta/CD19-depleted stem cell transplant. For the CDR3, the DNA is TGTGCCAGCAGTTTATTAATATCTGGGAACATTCAGTACTTC. Translation: CASSLLISGNIQYF.